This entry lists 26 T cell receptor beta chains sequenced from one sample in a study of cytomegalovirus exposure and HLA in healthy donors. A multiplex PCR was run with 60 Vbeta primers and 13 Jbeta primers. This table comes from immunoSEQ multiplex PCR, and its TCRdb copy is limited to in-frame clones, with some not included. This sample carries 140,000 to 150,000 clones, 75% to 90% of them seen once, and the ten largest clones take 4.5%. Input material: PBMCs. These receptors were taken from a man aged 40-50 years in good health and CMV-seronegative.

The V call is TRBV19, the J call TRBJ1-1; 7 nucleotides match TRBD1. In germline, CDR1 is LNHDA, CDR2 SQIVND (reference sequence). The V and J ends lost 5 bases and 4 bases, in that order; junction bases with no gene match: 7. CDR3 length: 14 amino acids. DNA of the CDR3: TGTGCCAGTAGTCGAACCCCAGGGGGCACTGAAGCTTTCTTT. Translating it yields CASSRTPGGTEAFF. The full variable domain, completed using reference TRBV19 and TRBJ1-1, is DGGITQSPKYLFRKEGQNVTLSCEQNLNHDAMYWYRQDPGQGLRLIYYSQIVNDFQKGDIAEGYSVSREKKESFPLTVTSAQKNPTAFYLCASSRTPGGTEAFFGQGTRLTVV.

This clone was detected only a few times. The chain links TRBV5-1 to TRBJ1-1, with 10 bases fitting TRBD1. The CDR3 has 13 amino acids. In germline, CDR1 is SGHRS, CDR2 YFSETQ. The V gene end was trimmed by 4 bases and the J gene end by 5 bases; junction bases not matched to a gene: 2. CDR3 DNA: TGCGCCAGCAGCCGGACAGGGGGAACTGAAGCTTTCTTT. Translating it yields CASSRTGGTEAFF.

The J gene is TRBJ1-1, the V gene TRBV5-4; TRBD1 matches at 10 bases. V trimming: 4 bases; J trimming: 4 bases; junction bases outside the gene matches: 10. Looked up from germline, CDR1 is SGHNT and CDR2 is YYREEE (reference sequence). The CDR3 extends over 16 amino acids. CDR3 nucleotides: TGTGCCAGCAGCGACAGACAGGGGGCCTTTGGCACTGAAGCTTTCTTT. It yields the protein CASSDRQGAFGTEAFF.

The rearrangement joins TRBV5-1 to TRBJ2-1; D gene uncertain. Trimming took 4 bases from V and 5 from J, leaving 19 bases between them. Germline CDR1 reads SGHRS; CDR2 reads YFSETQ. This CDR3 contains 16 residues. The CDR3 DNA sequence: TGCGCCAGCAGCGCTATAATTCGGTCGAAGAACAATGAGCAGTTCTTC. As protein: CASSAIIRSKNNEQFF. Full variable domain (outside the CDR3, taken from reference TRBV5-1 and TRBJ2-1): KAGVTQTPRYLIKTRGQQVTLSCSPISGHRSVSWYQQTPGQGLQFLFEYFSETQRNKGNFPGRFSGRQFSNSRSEMNVSTLELGDSALYLCASSAIIRSKNNEQFFGPGTRLTVL.

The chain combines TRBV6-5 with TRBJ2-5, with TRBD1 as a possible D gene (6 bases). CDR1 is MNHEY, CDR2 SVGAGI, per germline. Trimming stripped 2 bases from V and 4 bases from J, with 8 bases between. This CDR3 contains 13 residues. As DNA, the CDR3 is TGTGCCAGCAGTTACACCAGGGGAGAGACCCAGTACTTC. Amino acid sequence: CASSYTRGETQYF.

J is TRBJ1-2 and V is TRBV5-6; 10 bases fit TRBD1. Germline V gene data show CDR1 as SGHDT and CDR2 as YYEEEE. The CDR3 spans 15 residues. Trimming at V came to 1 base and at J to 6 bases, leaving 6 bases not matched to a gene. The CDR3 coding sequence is TGTGCCAGCAGCTTGCCCGACAGGGGGCTGGATGGCTACACCTTC. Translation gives CASSLPDRGLDGYTF. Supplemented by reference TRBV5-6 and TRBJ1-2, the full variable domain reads DAGVTQSPTHLIKTRGQQVTLRCSPKSGHDTVSWYQQALGQGPQFIFQYYEEEERQRGNFPDRFSGHQFPNYSSELNVNALLLGDSALYLCASSLPDRGLDGYTFGSGTRLTVV.

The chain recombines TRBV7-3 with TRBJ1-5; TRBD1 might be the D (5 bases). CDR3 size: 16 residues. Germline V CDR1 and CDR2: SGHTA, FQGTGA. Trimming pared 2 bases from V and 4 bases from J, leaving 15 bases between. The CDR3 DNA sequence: TGTGCCAGCAGCTTAGAAGGGATCAGGGTGAATCAGCCCCAGCATTTT. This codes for CASSLEGIRVNQPQHF.

The chain's CDR3 is CASSPGQGTYNEQFF. In DNA form, the CDR3 reads TGTGCCAGCAGCCCGGGACAGGGGACCTACAATGAGCAGTTCTTC. The genes are TRBV11-3 and TRBJ2-1; 10 positions agree with TRBD1. Germline V gene lookup returns CDR1 SGHNT and CDR2 YENEEA. V lost 5 bases, J lost 2 bases, and 3 bases stayed unmatched. CDR3 size: 15 residues. The full variable domain, rest sourced from reference TRBV11-3 and TRBJ2-1, is EAGVVQSPRYKIIEKKQPVAFWCNPISGHNTLYWYLQNLGQGPELLIRYENEEAVDDSQLPKDRFSAERLKGVDSTLKIQPAELGDSAVYLCASSPGQGTYNEQFFGPGTRLTVL.

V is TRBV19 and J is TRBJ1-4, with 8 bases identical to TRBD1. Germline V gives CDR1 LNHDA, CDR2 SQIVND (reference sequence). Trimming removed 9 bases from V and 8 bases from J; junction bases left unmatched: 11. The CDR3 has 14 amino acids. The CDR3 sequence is CASSDRQGREKLFF. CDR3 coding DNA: TGTGCCAGCAGTGACCGACAGGGGAGGGAAAAACTGTTTTTT. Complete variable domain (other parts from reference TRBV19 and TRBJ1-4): DGGITQSPKYLFRKEGQNVTLSCEQNLNHDAMYWYRQDPGQGLRLIYYSQIVNDFQKGDIAEGYSVSREKKESFPLTVTSAQKNPTAFYLCASSDRQGREKLFFGSGTQLSVL.

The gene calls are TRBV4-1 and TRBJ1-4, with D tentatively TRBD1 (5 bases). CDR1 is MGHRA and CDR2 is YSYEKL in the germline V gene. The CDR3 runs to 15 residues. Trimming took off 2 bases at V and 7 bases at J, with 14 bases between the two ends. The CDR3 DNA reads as TGCGCCAGCAGCCAATTGGACACGAGTTTTGAAAAACTGTTTTTT. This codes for CASSQLDTSFEKLFF.

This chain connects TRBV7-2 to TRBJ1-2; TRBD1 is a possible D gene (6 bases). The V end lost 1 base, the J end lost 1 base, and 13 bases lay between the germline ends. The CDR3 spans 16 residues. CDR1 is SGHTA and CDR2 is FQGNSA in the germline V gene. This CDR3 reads CASSLDRAKINYGYTF. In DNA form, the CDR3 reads TGTGCCAGCAGCTTAGACAGGGCTAAGATTAACTATGGCTACACCTTC.

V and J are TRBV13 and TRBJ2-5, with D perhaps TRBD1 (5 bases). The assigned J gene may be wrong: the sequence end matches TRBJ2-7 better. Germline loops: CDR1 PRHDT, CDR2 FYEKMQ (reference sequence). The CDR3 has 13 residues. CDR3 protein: CASSPPTVYEQYF. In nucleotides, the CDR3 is TGTGCCAGCAGCCCTCCGACAGTCTACGAGCAGTACTTC.

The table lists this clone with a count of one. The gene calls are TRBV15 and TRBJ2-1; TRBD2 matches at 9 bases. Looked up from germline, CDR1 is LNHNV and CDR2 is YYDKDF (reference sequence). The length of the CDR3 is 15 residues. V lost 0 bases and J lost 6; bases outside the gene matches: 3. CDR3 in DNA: TGTGCCACCAGCAGAGATGTGCGGGGGGGCAATGAGCAGTTCTTC. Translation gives CATSRDVRGGNEQFF.

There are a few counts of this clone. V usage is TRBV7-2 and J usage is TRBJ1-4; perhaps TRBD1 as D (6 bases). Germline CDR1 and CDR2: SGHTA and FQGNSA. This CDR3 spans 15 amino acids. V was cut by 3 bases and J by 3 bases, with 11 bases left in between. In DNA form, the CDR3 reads TGTGCCAGCAGCTTCGGGGGGCCGGCTAATGAAAAACTGTTTTTT. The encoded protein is CASSFGGPANEKLFF.

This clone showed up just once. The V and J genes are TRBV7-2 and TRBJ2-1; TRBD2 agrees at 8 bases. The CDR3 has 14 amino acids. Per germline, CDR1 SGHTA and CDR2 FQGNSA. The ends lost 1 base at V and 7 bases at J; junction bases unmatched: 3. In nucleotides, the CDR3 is TGTGCCAGCAGCTTAGTGGGCGGGGGGAATGAGCAGTTCTTC. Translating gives CASSLVGGGNEQFF.

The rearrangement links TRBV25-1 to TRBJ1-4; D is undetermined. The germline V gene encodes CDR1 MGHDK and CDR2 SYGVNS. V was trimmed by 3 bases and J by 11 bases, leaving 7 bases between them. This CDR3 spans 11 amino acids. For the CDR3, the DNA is TGTGCCAGCAGTGATGGCTTTAAACTGTTTTTT. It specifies CASSDGFKLFF.

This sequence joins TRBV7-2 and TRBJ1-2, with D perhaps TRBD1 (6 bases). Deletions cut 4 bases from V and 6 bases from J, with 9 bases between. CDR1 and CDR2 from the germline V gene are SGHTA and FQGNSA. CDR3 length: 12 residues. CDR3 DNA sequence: TGTGCCAGCAGCTACAGACAGGATGGCTACACCTTC. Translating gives CASSYRQDGYTF. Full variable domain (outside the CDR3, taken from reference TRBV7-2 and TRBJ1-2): GAGVSQSPSNKVTEKGKDVELRCDPISGHTALYWYRQSLGQGLEFLIYFQGNSAPDKSGLPSDRFSAERTGGSVSTLTIQRTQQEDSAVYLCASSYRQDGYTFGSGTRLTVV.

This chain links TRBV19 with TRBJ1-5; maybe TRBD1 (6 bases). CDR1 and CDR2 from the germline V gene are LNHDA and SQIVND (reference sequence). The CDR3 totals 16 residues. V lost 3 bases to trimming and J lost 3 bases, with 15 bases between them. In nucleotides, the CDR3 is TGTGCCAGTAGTATTTGGCCCAGGGGAAACAATCAGCCCCAGCATTTT. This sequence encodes CASSIWPRGNNQPQHF.

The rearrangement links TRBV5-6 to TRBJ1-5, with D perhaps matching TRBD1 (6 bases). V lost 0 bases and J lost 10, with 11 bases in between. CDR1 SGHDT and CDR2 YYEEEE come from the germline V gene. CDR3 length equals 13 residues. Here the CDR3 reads CASSLASGVPQHF. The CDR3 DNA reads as TGTGCCAGCAGCTTGGCCTCAGGGGTACCCCAGCATTTT.

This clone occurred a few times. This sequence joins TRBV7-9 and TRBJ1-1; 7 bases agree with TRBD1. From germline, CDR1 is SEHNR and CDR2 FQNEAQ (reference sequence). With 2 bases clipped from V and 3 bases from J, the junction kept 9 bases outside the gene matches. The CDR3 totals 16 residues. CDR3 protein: CASSLRGGYGDTEAFF. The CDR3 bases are TGTGCCAGCAGCTTACGAGGGGGCTACGGAGACACTGAAGCTTTCTTT.

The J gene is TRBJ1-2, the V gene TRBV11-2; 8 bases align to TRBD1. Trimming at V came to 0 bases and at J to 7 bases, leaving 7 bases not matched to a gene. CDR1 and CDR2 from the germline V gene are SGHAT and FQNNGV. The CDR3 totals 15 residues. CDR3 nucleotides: TGTGCCAGCAGCTTAGAGCAGGGGGCCCCGGCTGGCTACACCTTC. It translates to CASSLEQGAPAGYTF.

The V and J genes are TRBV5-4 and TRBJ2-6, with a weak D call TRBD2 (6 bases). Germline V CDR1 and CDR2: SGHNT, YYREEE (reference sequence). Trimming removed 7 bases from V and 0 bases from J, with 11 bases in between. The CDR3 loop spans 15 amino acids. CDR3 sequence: CASREPDSGANVLTF. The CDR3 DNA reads TGTGCCAGCCGGGAGCCAGACTCTGGGGCCAACGTCCTGACTTTC.

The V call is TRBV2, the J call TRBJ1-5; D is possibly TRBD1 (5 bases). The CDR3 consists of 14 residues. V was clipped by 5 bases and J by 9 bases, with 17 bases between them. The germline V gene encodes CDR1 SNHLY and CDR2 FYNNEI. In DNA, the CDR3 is TGTGCCAGCAGTTTAGGTGGGGGGTGGGGGCCCCAGCATTTT. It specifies CASSLGGGWGPQHF.

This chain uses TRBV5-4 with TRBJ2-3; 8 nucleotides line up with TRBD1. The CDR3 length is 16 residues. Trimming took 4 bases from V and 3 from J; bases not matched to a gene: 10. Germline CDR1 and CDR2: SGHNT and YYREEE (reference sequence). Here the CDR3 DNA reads TGTGCCAGCAGCGCGGCAGGGGGCGGTTATACAGATACGCAGTATTTT. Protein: CASSAAGGGYTDTQYF.

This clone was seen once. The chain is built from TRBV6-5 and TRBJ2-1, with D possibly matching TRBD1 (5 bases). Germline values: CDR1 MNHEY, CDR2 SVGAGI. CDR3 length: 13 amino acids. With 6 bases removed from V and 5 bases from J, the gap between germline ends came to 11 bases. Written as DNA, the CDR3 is TGTGCCAGCAGGACAGAACTTCACAATGAGCAGTTCTTC. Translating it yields CASRTELHNEQFF.

The CDR3 coding sequence is TGTGCCAGCAGCAGGTTACAGGGGTATGAAAAACTGTTTTTT. Translation gives CASSRLQGYEKLFF. The chain links TRBV25-1 to TRBJ1-4; TRBD1 matches at 7 bases. V was clipped by 6 bases and J by 6 bases; unmatched bases: 7. CDR3 size: 14 residues. The germline V gene has CDR1 MGHDK and CDR2 SYGVNS.